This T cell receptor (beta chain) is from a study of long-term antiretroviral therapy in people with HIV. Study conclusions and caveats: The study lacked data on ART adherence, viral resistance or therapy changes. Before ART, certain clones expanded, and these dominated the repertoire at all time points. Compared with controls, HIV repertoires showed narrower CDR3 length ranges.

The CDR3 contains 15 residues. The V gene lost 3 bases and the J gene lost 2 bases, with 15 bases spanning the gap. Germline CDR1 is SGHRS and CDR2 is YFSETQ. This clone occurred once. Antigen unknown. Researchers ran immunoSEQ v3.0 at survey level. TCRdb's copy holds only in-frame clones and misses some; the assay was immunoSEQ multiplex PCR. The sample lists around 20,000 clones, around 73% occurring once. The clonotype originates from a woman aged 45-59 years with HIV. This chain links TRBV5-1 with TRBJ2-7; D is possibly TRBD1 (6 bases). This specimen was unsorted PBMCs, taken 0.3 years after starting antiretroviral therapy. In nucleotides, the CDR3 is TGCGCCAGCAGCTATAACCTGCAGGGGACCTACGAGCAGTACTTC. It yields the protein CASSYNLQGTYEQYF.